The clone carrying this T cell receptor beta chain was recorded a few times. Antigen: not known. Treatment: roughly nine-day PBMC culture with coronavirus spike peptide pools or control peptides (ViraFEST assay). The data belong to a study of vaccination and CD4 T cells after COVID-19. In the study overall: Overlapping spike peptides of SARS-CoV-2, HCoV-NL63, HCoV-OC43 and HCoV-229E stimulated the cells. A CEFX pool, an HIV-1 Nef pool, or else no peptide went into the control cultures.

Sequenced with the Oncomine TCR Beta short-read assay was DNA taken from cultured CD4+ T cells. Using its own MiXCR run on the PCR reads, TCRdb lists one record per CDR3 protein. Of 14,000 to 15,000 distinct CDR3 sequences in the sample, 45% to 50% were seen once. CDR3 length: 16 amino acids. Trimming took off 5 bases at V and 3 bases at J, with 17 bases between the two ends. Looked up from germline, CDR1 is SGHTA and CDR2 is FQGNSA. General study findings and limits: Convalescent patients had 304 of 307 vaccine-specific clones showing spike mono-reactivity.

This rearrangement joins TRBV7-2 to TRBJ1-5, with D possibly being TRBD1 (6 bases). The sequenced sample was cultured CD4+ T cells from blood, obtained after SARS-CoV-2 vaccination. This TCR was sampled from a human donor with COVID-19. CDR3 nucleotides: TGTGCCAGCAGCAGTGATATGGACAGAATCAATCAGCCCCAGCATTTT. Its translation is CASSSDMDRINQPQHF.